What follows are 13 T cell receptor beta chains derived from one specimen sequenced in a study of read filtering for tumor transcriptome and immune sequencing. This library used 300 to 500 ng RNA and molecular barcoded adaptors spanning alpha/delta and beta/gamma chains. Via MiXCR, TCRdb re-called the reads, giving one row per CDR3 protein. The table records 35,000 to 40,000 distinct CDR3 sequences, 14% of them present only once. The sequencing input was a population of CD138-negative cells sorted from bone marrow. All receptors come from a donor aged 40 or over with multiple myeloma.

This clonotype was seen at least ten times. CDR3 protein: CSVGGGSGDNTEAFF. CDR3 DNA: TGCAGCGTTGGTGGGGGGTCGGGGGATAACACTGAAGCTTTCTTT. V gene TRBV29-1 combines with J gene TRBJ1-1; weak D call: TRBD1 (5 bases). Deletions cut 4 bases from V and 2 bases from J, with 17 bases between. Germline-derived CDR1 and CDR2 are SQVTM and ANQGSEA. CDR3 length equals 15 residues.

This rearrangement joins TRBV29-1 to TRBJ2-3, with 10 bases matching TRBD2. CDR1 is SQVTM and CDR2 is ANQGSEA in the germline V gene. CDR3 size: 14 residues. J lost 6 bases, V lost 8 bases, and 11 bases had no gene match. This CDR3 reads CSLSQLAGLDTQYF. The CDR3, as DNA: TGCAGCTTATCGCAACTAGCGGGGTTGGATACGCAGTATTTT.

This clonotype was seen at least ten times. The V call is TRBV5-1, the J call TRBJ2-7; unclear D gene. V lost 4 bases and J 4 bases, leaving 9 bases between the germline ends. There are 12 residues in the CDR3. CDR1 SGHRS and CDR2 YFSETQ come from the germline V gene. The CDR3 is CASSPLGYEQYF. CDR3 coding DNA: TGCGCCAGCAGCCCCTTGGGGTACGAGCAGTACTTC.

This clonotype appeared many times. The chain joins TRBV7-6 to TRBJ1-4, with no clear D. Germline CDR1 SGHVS, CDR2 FNYEAQ. The CDR3 is made up of 15 amino acids. V gave up 5 bases and J gave up 0 bases, with 10 bases separating them. CDR3 residues: CASSATGSTNEKLFF. CDR3 DNA: TGTGCCAGCAGCGCAACGGGGTCAACTAATGAAAAACTGTTTTTT.

This clonotype was found many times. This chain links TRBV4-1 with TRBJ2-3; D is possibly TRBD2 (6 bases). The V end was cut by 4 bases, the J end by 1 base, with 9 bases between. Germline V gene sequence: CDR1 MGHRA, CDR2 YSYEKL. The CDR3 has 14 amino acids. In DNA, the CDR3 is TGCGCCAGCAGCCGGCCGGGGGGCACAGATACGCAGTATTTT. It codes for CASSRPGGTDTQYF.

This clonotype came up a few times. The chain combines TRBV7-2 with TRBJ2-3, with TRBD1 matching over 9 bases. This CDR3 contains 15 residues. CDR1 and CDR2 (germline): SGHTA, FQGNSA. V gave up 3 bases and J gave up 5 bases; unmatched junction bases: 6. This chain's CDR3 is CASSFRTGVQDTQYF. CDR3 DNA sequence: TGTGCCAGCAGCTTCCGGACAGGGGTACAAGATACGCAGTATTTT.

As for this clonotype: A read error is possible here, since a much larger clone lies one base away. The chain uses TRBV7-2 and TRBJ2-4; D gene unclear. Trimming took off 2 bases at V and 4 bases at J, with 6 bases between the two ends. The germline CDR1 and CDR2 sequences are SGHTA and FQGNSA. The CDR3 runs to 13 residues. CDR3 sequence (DNA): TGTGCCAGCAGCTTAAGTGATAAAAACATTCAGTACTTC. Its protein is CASSLSDKNIQYF.

This clonotype was picked up a small number of times. The V and J genes are TRBV6-2 or TRBV6-3 and TRBJ2-3; 11 bases match TRBD1. This CDR3 spans 16 amino acids. V was pared by 5 bases and J by 5 bases, with 9 bases of the junction left unmatched. The V gene's germline CDR1 is MNHEY and CDR2 SVGEGT. CDR3 sequence: CASSENWTGGLDTQYF. The DNA for the CDR3 is TGTGCCAGCAGTGAAAACTGGACAGGGGGCTTAGATACGCAGTATTTT.

This clonotype was observed many times. The chain recombines TRBV20-1 with TRBJ1-2, with D possibly TRBD1 on 5 matching bases. The CDR3 is 12 amino acids. The germline gives CDR1 DFQATT, CDR2 SNEGSKA (reference sequence). The V end was cut by 3 bases, the J end by 4 bases, with 9 bases between. Here the CDR3 reads CSASVRGYGYTF. CDR3 DNA sequence: TGCAGTGCTAGCGTGAGGGGCTATGGCTACACCTTC.

As regards this clonotype: It is likely a read error: a sequence one base away is far more abundant. This sequence joins TRBV7-7 and TRBJ2-1; TRBD1 or TRBD2 may be the D gene (5 bases each). The CDR3 sequence is 13 residues long. Germline CDR1 is SSHAT and CDR2 is FNYEAQ (reference sequence). Written as DNA, the CDR3 is TGTGCCAGCACCTTAGGGACCTGGAATGAGCAGTTCTTC. Translating gives CASTLGTWNEQFF.

This clonotype appeared many times. One junction end does not reproduce the germline sequence, and a read error may be involved. This chain connects TRBV7-9 to TRBJ1-1; the D is unclear. CDR1 is SEHNR, CDR2 FQNEAQ, per germline (reference sequence). The length of the CDR3 is 11 residues. CDR3 DNA: TGTGCCAGCAGAAGGAACCCTGAAGCTTTCTTT. It translates to CASRRNPEAFF.

Notes on this clonotype: Only one base separates this from a far larger clonotype, so it likely reflects a read error. The chain recombines TRBV11-2 with TRBJ2-1; the D gene is possibly TRBD2 (6 bases). V lost 3 bases and J lost 6, with 15 bases in between. The germline CDR1 and CDR2 sequences are SGHAT and FQNNGV. The CDR3 covers 15 residues. The CDR3 spells CASSFSGVQGNEQFF. The CDR3 nucleotides read TGTGCCAGCAGCTTCTCGGGAGTCCAGGGCAATGAGCAGTTCTTC.

This clonotype has at least ten counts. The CDR3 bases are TGCAGTGCTAGACAGGGGTTGTACGAGCAGTACTTC. This codes for CSARQGLYEQYF. The chain combines TRBV20-1 with TRBJ2-7, with TRBD1 as a possible D gene (6 bases). This CDR3 region has 12 residues. In germline, CDR1 is DFQATT, CDR2 SNEGSKA (reference sequence). The ends were cut back, 2 bases at V and 4 bases at J, with 9 bases in the middle.